Below, one TCR beta chain is given with its context. Its cognate antigen is unknown. Germline V lookup: CDR1 SEHNR, CDR2 FQNEAQ (reference sequence). Trimming took off 7 bases at V and 4 bases at J, with 16 bases between the two ends. The CDR3 has 14 amino acids. This entry is derived from a study of human T cells and chemical hapten exposure. Time point given: patch test 2, 6 weeks after DPC sensitization. Treatment here: therapeutic diphenylcyclopropenone sensitization with weekly scalp DPC. Suited to DPC and affected by alopecia, the donors ranged from 18 to 70 years old. Each CDR3 protein gets one entry after TCRdb re-called the RACE reads with MiXCR. The table shows some 99,000 distinct CDR3 sequences, with 9% to 9.5% occurring only once. Points from the study as a whole: Because all patients had alopecia, their immune responses might differ from healthy ones.

The chain is built from TRBV7-9 and TRBJ1-1; possible D gene TRBD1, 5 bases. The receptor's source is a middle-aged woman with alopecia areata. Some clones in this sample may be carry-over from other donors' samples. The sequencing here drew on whole blood, taken in connection with sensitization to the hapten diphenylcyclopropenone (DPC). The CDR3 here is CASTSEGHGTEAFF. Written as DNA, the CDR3 is TGTGCCAGCACCTCAGAGGGGCACGGCACTGAAGCTTTCTTT.